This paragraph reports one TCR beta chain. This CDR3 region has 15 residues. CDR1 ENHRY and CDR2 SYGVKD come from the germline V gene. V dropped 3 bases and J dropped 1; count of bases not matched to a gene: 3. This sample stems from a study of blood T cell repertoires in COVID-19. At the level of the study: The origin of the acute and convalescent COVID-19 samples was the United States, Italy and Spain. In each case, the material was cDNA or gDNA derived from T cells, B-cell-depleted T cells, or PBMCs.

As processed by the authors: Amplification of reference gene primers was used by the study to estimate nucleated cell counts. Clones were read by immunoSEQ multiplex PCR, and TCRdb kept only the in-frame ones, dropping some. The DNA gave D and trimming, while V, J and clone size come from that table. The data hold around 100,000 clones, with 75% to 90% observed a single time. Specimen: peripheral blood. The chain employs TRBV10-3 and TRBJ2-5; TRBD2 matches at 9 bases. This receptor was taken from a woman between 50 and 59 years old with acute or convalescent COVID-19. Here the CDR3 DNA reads TGTGCCATCAGTGATGTAGCGGGGGCCCAAGAGACCCAGTACTTC. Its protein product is CAISDVAGAQETQYF.